This T cell receptor beta chain was captured in a study of shared clonotypes between healthy human individuals. Germline assignment: CDR1 SEHNR and CDR2 FQNEAQ (reference sequence). Deletions cut 5 bases from V and 4 bases from J, with 14 bases between. The CDR3 consists of 15 residues. Replicate PCRs for sorted subsets used 200 ng DNA; this equaled around 29,000 T cell genomes. Profiling relied on immunoSEQ multiplex PCR, and the TCRdb table lists in-frame clones only, not all of them. The table lists 2,500,000 or so clones, over 85% of them singletons, with around 0.4% in the top ten. Nashville, Tennessee was home to all donors, who were Caucasian adults.

Source material: naive CD4+ T cells from PBMCs. The subset is: CD45RA+ positively selected. The TCR sequence derives from a man between 18 and 35 years old in good health. Some clones in this sample may be carry-over from other donors' samples. The chain joins TRBV7-9 to TRBJ1-4; D is unresolved. This chain's CDR3 is CASSPQTGYNEKLFF. The CDR3 DNA reads as TGTGCCAGCAGCCCGCAGACGGGTTATAATGAAAAACTGTTTTTT. Based on the CDR3 plus reference TRBV7-9 and TRBJ1-4, the full variable domain is DTGVSQNPRHKITKRGQNVTFRCDPISEHNRLYWYRQTLGQGPEFLTYFQNEAQLEKSRLLSDRFSAERPKGSFSTLEIQRTEQGDSAMYLCASSPQTGYNEKLFFGSGTQLSVL.